This T cell receptor (beta chain) is drawn from a study of human T cells and chemical hapten exposure. Study information: For sensitization, 2% DPC was applied to an approximately 2 cm by approximately 2 cm patch of upper inner arm skin. Study-wide points: Significantly more large CDR3 similarity clusters were formed by expanded TCRs than by controls.

This CDR3 spans 12 amino acids. The V and J ends lost 5 bases and 0 bases respectively, with 7 bases between them. Looked up from germline, CDR1 is SQVTM and CDR2 is ANQGSEA. Time point here: patch test 1, 2 weeks after DPC sensitization. Treatment given: therapeutic diphenylcyclopropenone sensitization with weekly scalp DPC. Unfractionated whole blood was the source from which total RNA was extracted. The library labeled individual cDNA molecules by adding unique molecular identifiers to them. Under the authors' procedure: With a range of about 20,000 to 750,000, the median per sample was roughly 95,000 TCRs. TCRdb reanalysed the RACE reads using MiXCR and keeps one entry per CDR3 protein. TCRdb, not the authors, supplied the V and J calls. Of 40,000 to 50,000 distinct CDR3 sequences in the sample, 4% were seen once. This clonotype was counted ten times or more. Its antigen is still unknown.

The sample in question was whole blood, obtained in connection with sensitization to the hapten diphenylcyclopropenone (DPC). V is TRBV29-1 and J is TRBJ1-2; D unclear. This TCR was sampled from a man aged 45-60 years with alopecia areata. Some clones in this sample may be carry-over from other donors' samples. CDR3 loop: CSVTGSNYGYTF. The CDR3 bases are TGCAGCGTTACCGGATCTAACTATGGCTACACCTTC.